This T cell receptor beta chain was found in a study of CD4 T cells in relation to SARS-CoV-2 and coronaviruses. Of note for this clone: As yet, its antigen is unknown.

The study, taken as a whole, reports: Pre-pandemic and post-infection samples never came from the same donor. About 65% of donors had memory CD4+ clonotypes crossrecognizing SARS-CoV-2 and common cold coronavirus spike.

V was trimmed by 4 bases and J by 10 bases, leaving 8 bases between them. This CDR3 has 10 amino acids. The germline V gene has CDR1 GTSNPN and CDR2 SVGIG (reference sequence). Clones were read by immunoSEQ multiplex PCR, and TCRdb kept only the in-frame ones, dropping some. The sample shows under 70,000 clones, roughly 90% of them seen only once. CD4+ T cells from unexposed donors were obtained before the COVID-19 pandemic (2011-2018). CD4 enrichment then naive enrichment separated naive from memory CD4+ cells. V and J are TRBV30 and TRBJ2-1; no clear D gene. The sequence was collected from a human donor in good health. The sample taken for sequencing was memory CD4+ T cells from PBMCs. The DNA of the CDR3 is TGTGCCTGGAAGTTGGGGGAGCAGTTCTTC. Translation gives CAWKLGEQFF.